This T cell receptor (beta chain) was retrieved from a study of breast tumors, draining lymph nodes, adjacent tissues. General study results and limits: Findings are consistent with lymph node origin and intratumoral expansion of most tumor T cells. That most tumor T cells come from lymph nodes remained unproven. Tumor TCR diversity was below lymph nodes but above nontumor tissue. Luminal-like breast cancer showed significantly higher tumor–nontumor repertoire similarity than basal-like.

About this clonotype: Antigen: not known. Because it lacks the conserved phenylalanine or tryptophan at the end, this CDR3 is likely a read error. The limits of the CDR3 on the DNA are not certain, so only TCRdb's listed CDR3 is given.

In TCRdb, the multiplex PCR reads were re-called with MiXCR into one record per CDR3 protein. This sample has 100,000 or so distinct CDR3 sequences, with about 20% found just once. The CDR3 length equals 16 residues, ends included. Germline values: CDR1 DFQATT, CDR2 SNEGSKA (reference sequence). The lymph nodes were axillary draining lymph nodes from breast cancer patients. V usage is TRBV20-1 and J usage is TRBJ1-5; TRBD1 reflects the table's D call only, with no check against the DNA. The sequenced sample consisted of axillary lymph node tissue. This TCR was sampled from a female donor with breast cancer. Some clones in this sample may be carry-over from other donors' samples. The chain's CDR3 is CSASPFGQGNNQPQHL.